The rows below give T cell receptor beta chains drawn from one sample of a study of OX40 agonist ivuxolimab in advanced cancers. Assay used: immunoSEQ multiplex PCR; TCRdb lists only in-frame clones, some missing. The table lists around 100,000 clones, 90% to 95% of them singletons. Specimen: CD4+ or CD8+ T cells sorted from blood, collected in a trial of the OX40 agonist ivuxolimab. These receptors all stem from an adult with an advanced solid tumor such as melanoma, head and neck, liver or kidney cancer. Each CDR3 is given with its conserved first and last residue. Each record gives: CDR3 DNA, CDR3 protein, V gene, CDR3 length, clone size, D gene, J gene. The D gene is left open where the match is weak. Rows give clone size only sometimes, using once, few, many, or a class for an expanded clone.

TGCGCCAGCAGCCAAGCGCCAGGGGGCCAGCCCCAGCATTTT CASSQAPGGQPQHF TRBV4-3 14 NA TRBD1 TRBJ1-5
TGCGCCAGCAGCCGGGACCACTCTGGAAACACCATATATTTT CASSRDHSGNTIYF TRBV4-1 14 NA NA TRBJ1-3
TGTGCCAGCAGCCCGGGACTAGCGGGCAGAGAGACCCAGTACTTC CASSPGLAGRETQYF TRBV7-2 15 NA TRBD2 TRBJ2-5
TGTGCCAGCAGCCAGGAGTCGCAGATGTACAATGAGCAGTTCTTC CASSQESQMYNEQFF TRBV7-2 15 NA NA TRBJ2-1
TGTGCCAGCAGCGTACCGGGGGGGGCCCGCGAGCAGTACTTC CASSVPGGAREQYF TRBV5-4 14 NA TRBD2 TRBJ2-7
TGTGCCAGCAGCTCAGGGGGCGCGCGCACAGATACGCAGTATTTT CASSSGGARTDTQYF TRBV9 15 once TRBD1 TRBJ2-3
TGTGCCAGCAGCTCCGGAGCCAAATGGGACCGATACGAGGAGTTCTTC CASSSGAKWDRYEEFF TRBV13 16 NA NA TRBJ2-1
TGTGCCAGCAGTTCGAAGGTAGGTTTTATGCCCCAGCATTTT CASSSKVGFMPQHF TRBV27 14 NA NA TRBJ1-5
TGTGCCAGCAGCCTAAGTGGGACGGCCTACGAGCAGTACTTC CASSLSGTAYEQYF TRBV9 14 NA NA TRBJ2-7
TGTGCCAGCAGCTTAACGGGAGGAGCGGGTGAGCAGTTCTTC CASSLTGGAGEQFF TRBV7-9 14 NA TRBD2 TRBJ2-1
TGTGCCAGCAGCAGCGGTAGTTACCGCACAGATACGCAGTATTTT CASSSGSYRTDTQYF TRBV27 15 NA NA TRBJ2-3
TGCGCCAGCAGCTTGGGCCTAGCGGGACCAACCACAGATACGCAGTATTTT CASSLGLAGPTTDTQYF TRBV5-1 17 NA TRBD2 TRBJ2-3
TGTGCCAGCAGCTTCAACGGCCGAGGAAGAGTAACCTACGAGCAGTACTTC CASSFNGRGRVTYEQYF TRBV13 17 NA NA TRBJ2-7
TGTGCCAGCAGCCGGACACTTCTCCAAGAGACCCAGTACTTC CASSRTLLQETQYF TRBV11-2 14 NA NA TRBJ2-5
TGTGCCAGCAGCTTCGGCCCGACCCAAGAGACCCAGTACTTC CASSFGPTQETQYF TRBV7-7 14 NA NA TRBJ2-5
TGCGCCAGCAGCGTAGGAGTAGCGGGGGTCACCGGGGAGCTGTTTTTT CASSVGVAGVTGELFF TRBV9 16 NA TRBD2 TRBJ2-2
TGTGCCAGCAGCTTACGGCGGGACGCTAATGAGCAGTTCTTC CASSLRRDANEQFF TRBV7-9 14 NA NA TRBJ2-1
TGTGCCAGCAGCAAAAACTTGGGTGGCTACAATGAGCAGTTCTTC CASSKNLGGYNEQFF TRBV9 15 NA NA TRBJ2-1
TGTGCCAGCCGCCGGACATATAGCTCTGGGGCCAACGTCCTGACTTTC CASRRTYSSGANVLTF TRBV28 16 NA NA TRBJ2-6
TGTGCCATCAGAGGGACAGGGACCACTGAAGCTTTCTTT CAIRGTGTTEAFF TRBV10-3 13 NA TRBD1 TRBJ1-1
TGTGCCAGTAGTGACAGGCCGTCTGGGGCCAACGTCCTGACTTTC CASSDRPSGANVLTF TRBV19 15 NA NA TRBJ2-6
TGTGCCAGCAGCTTTCCTAGCGGTTTCACAGATACGCAGTATTTT CASSFPSGFTDTQYF TRBV5-4 15 NA TRBD2 TRBJ2-3